This entry lists 3 T cell receptor beta chains sequenced from one sample in a study of cytomegalovirus exposure and HLA in healthy donors. PCR was performed using 60 Vbeta and 13 Jbeta primers. TCRdb's copy holds only in-frame clones and misses some; the assay was immunoSEQ multiplex PCR. The repertoire includes roughly 130,000 clones, approximately 72% of them detected once, and 6.5% sits in the top ten. Sample: PBMCs. The receptors derive from a woman aged 60-70 years in good health and CMV-seronegative.

This chain joins TRBV2 and TRBJ2-1, with TRBD2 identical over 9 bases. CDR1 is SNHLY, CDR2 FYNNEI, per germline. After removal of 5 bases from V and 4 bases from J, the junction contained 0 bases not matched to a gene. The CDR3 loop spans 13 amino acids. The CDR3 DNA is TGTGCCAGCAGTAGCGGGGGGTACAATGAGCAGTTCTTC. Amino acids: CASSSGGYNEQFF. Together with reference TRBV2 and TRBJ2-1, the CDR3 gives the full variable domain: EPEVTQTPSHQVTQMGQEVILRCVPISNHLYFYWYRQILGQKVEFLVSFYNNEISEKSEIFDDQFSVERPDGSNFTLKIRSTKLEDSAMYFCASSSGGYNEQFFGPGTRLTVL.

J is TRBJ2-1 and V is TRBV13, with 16 bases identical to TRBD2. CDR1 is PRHDT and CDR2 is FYEKMQ in the germline V gene (reference sequence). The CDR3 sequence is 20 residues long. V dropped 5 bases and J dropped 4; count of bases not matched to a gene: 14. The CDR3, as DNA: TGTGCCAGCAGCCTCTCGGGACTAGCGGGGGGGCCTATCCTTTACAATGAGCAGTTCTTC. Translating it yields CASSLSGLAGGPILYNEQFF.

The V gene is TRBV7-2, the J gene TRBJ1-6, with D maybe TRBD1 (6 bases). This CDR3 has 15 residues. The V and J ends lost 1 base and 7 bases respectively, with 11 bases between them. CDR1 is SGHTA and CDR2 is FQGNSA in the germline V gene. The CDR3 loop reads CASSLEWQGNSPLHF. The CDR3 coding sequence is TGTGCCAGCAGCTTAGAGTGGCAGGGGAATTCACCCCTCCACTTT.